The clone carrying this T cell receptor (beta chain) was seen once. Its target is unknown. Mismatch with germline at one junction end may stem from a read error. Germline V CDR1 and CDR2: MNHEY, SVGAGI. The CDR3 is 16 amino acids. TCRbeta libraries were built with three rounds of nested PCR, modified from ARM-PCR. A single record per CDR3 protein comes from TCRdb applying MiXCR to the multiplex PCR reads. This table has about 80,000 distinct CDR3 sequences, approximately 80% appearing once. These data belong to a study of tumor and adjacent non-tumor tissue in lung cancer. Background on the study: Each sample yielded some 4 million productive TCRbeta reads on average.

This sample's RNA came from whole unsorted tissue. The normal lung tissue was taken more than 3 cm from the tumor edge. Study conclusions and caveats: Compared with tumor, normal lung showed significantly lower TCR diversity. Top 100 clones took a larger repertoire share in normal lung.

The chain employs TRBV6-5 and TRBJ1-4; 7 bases agree with TRBD1. The TCR originated in a man in his 60s with non-small cell lung cancer. The source material was distant non-tumor lung tissue. CDR3 region: CANSERTGRTNEKLFF. The CDR3 nucleotides are TGTGCCAACAGTGAGCGGACAGGACGGACTAATGAAAAACTGTTTTTT.